This T cell receptor beta chain is from a study of T cells after yellow fever vaccination. Study details: Fractions of limited cellularity were prepared by means of SMART-Seq v4 Ultra Low Input. General study results and limits: The secondary response showed a weaker magnitude and a faster peak, day 5 versus 15. It was a small share of clonotypes that appeared in both CD4 and CD8 compartments. Bulk-population clonotypes that are abundant could appear as contaminants in FACS-sorted repertoires.

Via MiXCR, TCRdb re-called the 5' RACE reads, giving one row per CDR3 protein. The sample gives 140,000 to 150,000 distinct CDR3 sequences, 6.6% of which show up once; more than 0.6% is in the top ten. The CDR3 totals 13 residues. V lost 0 bases and J lost 3, with 4 bases in between. Germline V gene data show CDR1 as SEHNR and CDR2 as FQNEAQ (reference sequence). This clonotype was seen ten or more times. What it recognizes is unknown. The chain carries TRBV7-9 and TRBJ2-3; no clear D. Sequencing was performed on CD4+ T cells sorted from PBMCs, taken 10 days after the yellow fever booster vaccination. The TCR sequence derives from a man between 25 and 39 years old who received the YFV17D yellow fever vaccine. The CDR3 protein is CASSLATTDTQYF. Written as DNA, the CDR3 is TGTGCCAGCAGCTTAGCAACAACAGATACGCAGTATTTT.